This is a list of T cell receptor beta chains from one sample in a study of cytomegalovirus exposure and HLA in healthy donors. TCRdb keeps only in-frame clones here, not all; method: immunoSEQ multiplex PCR. There are 70,000 to 75,000 clones in the sample; roughly 92% occur only once, and less than 2% lies in the top ten. The sample taken for sequencing was PBMCs. Source of these receptors: a woman aged 18 to 35 in good health and CMV-seropositive. Each CDR3 is given without its conserved first and last residue.

j_call v_call cdr3_aa
TRBJ1-6 TRBV6-6 ASRQGANSPLH
TRBJ1-1 TRBV2 ASRDGQGRAEAF
TRBJ1-5 TRBV30 ALGQGKGNQPQH
TRBJ2-1 TRBV5-1 ASSKGLAGNSYNEQF
TRBJ2-3 TRBV7-2 ASSKRQGGTDTQY
TRBJ2-7 TRBV29-1 SVVTYEQY
TRBJ1-5 TRBV6-1 ASRQGNQPQH
TRBJ1-2 TRBV15 ATGGAGAGYGYT
TRBJ2-2 TRBV9 ASRLAENTGELF
TRBJ2-5 TRBV2 ASSGQGAHQETQY
TRBJ1-6 TRBV2 AYGRGNSPLH
TRBJ1-4 TRBV10-3 AISAGPQGNEKLF
TRBJ2-2 TRBV13 ASTQGLRTGELF
TRBJ2-1 TRBV11-2 ASSFRPVAAQEQF
TRBJ2-3 TRBV6-4 ASSDRRGYSTDTQY
TRBJ1-5 TRBV19 ASSVWESNQPQH
TRBJ1-1 TRBV9 ASSAGQINTEAF
TRBJ2-2 TRBV11-2 ASSLPGLGDYTGELF
TRBJ2-7 TRBV4-1 ASSQVGLRTGASMNRYEQY
TRBJ1-2 TRBV6-6 ASSATGTGNHGYT
TRBJ1-3 TRBV25-1 ASSKTGFSGNTIY
TRBJ1-1 TRBV5-1 ASSQGKNTEAF